This TCR beta chain was obtained from a study of monozygotic twins with inflammatory bowel disease. Study observations and caveats: Among patients, repertoires may have gained variability from differing immunosuppressive treatments. A reduction in TCRbeta diversity (inverse Simpson) was seen in IBD patients relative to healthy co-twins.

One blood sample of roughly 2.5 ml was taken from each donor. TCRdb reanalyzed the 5' RACE reads and collapses them to one entry per CDR3 protein, without DNA. The sample has around 400,000 distinct CDR3 sequences; the top ten hold less than 2.5%. The CDR3 is 13 residues long. The germline V gene has CDR1 LGHDT and CDR2 YNNKEL (reference sequence). Concerning this clonotype itself: Its antigen remains unknown.

The clonotype was recovered from a human donor with ulcerative colitis or Crohn's disease, or a healthy co-twin of an affected twin (not recorded which). The chain recombines TRBV3-1 with TRBJ2-3; TCRdb lists TRBD2, though no DNA is available to test this call. The specimen sequenced was blood. This chain's CDR3 is CASSQDRRGTQYF.